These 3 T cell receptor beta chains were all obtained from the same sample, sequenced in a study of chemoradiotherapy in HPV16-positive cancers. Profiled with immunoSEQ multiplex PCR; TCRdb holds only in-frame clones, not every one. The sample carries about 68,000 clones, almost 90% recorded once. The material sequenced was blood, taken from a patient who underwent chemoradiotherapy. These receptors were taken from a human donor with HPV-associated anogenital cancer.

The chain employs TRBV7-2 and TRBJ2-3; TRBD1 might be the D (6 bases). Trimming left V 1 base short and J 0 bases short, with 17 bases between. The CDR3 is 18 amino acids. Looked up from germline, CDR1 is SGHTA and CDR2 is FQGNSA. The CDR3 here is CASSLDPPRGESTDTQYF. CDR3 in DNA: TGTGCCAGCAGCTTAGACCCCCCCAGGGGAGAGAGCACAGATACGCAGTATTTT. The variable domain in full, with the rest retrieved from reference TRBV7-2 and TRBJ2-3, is GAGVSQSPSNKVTEKGKDVELRCDPISGHTALYWYRQSLGQGLEFLIYFQGNSAPDKSGLPSDRFSAERTGGSVSTLTIQRTQQEDSAVYLCASSLDPPRGESTDTQYFGPGTRLTVL.

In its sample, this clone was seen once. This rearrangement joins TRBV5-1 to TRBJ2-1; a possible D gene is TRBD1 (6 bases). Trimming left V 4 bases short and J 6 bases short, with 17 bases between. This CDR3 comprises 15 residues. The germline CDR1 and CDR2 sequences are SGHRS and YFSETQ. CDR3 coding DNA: TGCGCCAGCAGCCTCTGGGGGCTAGAGGGCAATGAGCAGTTCTTC. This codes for CASSLWGLEGNEQFF.

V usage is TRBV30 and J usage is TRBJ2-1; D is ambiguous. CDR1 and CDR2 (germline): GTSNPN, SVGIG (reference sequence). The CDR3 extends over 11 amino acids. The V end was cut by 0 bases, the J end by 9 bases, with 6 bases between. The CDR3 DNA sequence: TGTGCCTGGAGTGTAGCCTCTGAGCAGTTCTTC. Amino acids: CAWSVASEQFF.